This TCR beta chain was sequenced for a study of OX40 agonist ivuxolimab in advanced cancers. CDR1 is SGHTA and CDR2 is FQGNSA in the germline V gene. The CDR3 contains 17 residues. Trimming stripped 5 bases from V and 0 bases from J, with 17 bases between. Findings and limits, study-wide: CD8+ T cells showed, on average, more clonal expansion than CD4+ cells.

Only in-frame clones appear in the TCRdb table, and some are missing; sequencing was by immunoSEQ multiplex PCR. Here the sample spans 40,000 to 45,000 clones, 70% to 90% being singletons. As for this clone: The antigen is unknown.

The receptor was isolated from an adult with an advanced solid tumor such as melanoma, head and neck, liver or kidney cancer. The rearrangement joins TRBV7-2 to TRBJ1-3; unclear D gene. Sequencing was performed on CD4+ or CD8+ T cells sorted from blood, taken in a trial of the OX40 agonist ivuxolimab. This CDR3 reads CASSPIRHLLSGNTIYF. The CDR3 DNA sequence: TGTGCCAGCAGCCCCATAAGGCATCTTCTCTCTGGAAACACCATATATTTT.